The 14 T cell receptor beta chains below all came from one sample that was sequenced in a study of blood T cell repertoires in COVID-19. Sequencing was performed with immunoSEQ multiplex PCR; in TCRdb, only in-frame clones are kept and a portion is missing. In the table there are over 400,000 clones, around 90% of which are singletons. The sample comprised peripheral blood. The receptors derive from a woman aged 50 to 65 with COVID-19, enrolled during active disease.

Notes on this clone: The same CDR3 arises from other DNA sequences in this sample as well. V usage is TRBV11-2 and J usage is TRBJ1-1; 8 positions agree with TRBD1. This CDR3 region has 14 residues. CDR1 and CDR2 from the germline V gene are SGHAT and FQNNGV. V lost 5 bases, J lost 1 base, and 3 bases stayed unmatched. The CDR3 reads CASSLGQGNTEAFF. CDR3 bases: TGTGCCAGCAGCCTCGGACAGGGGAACACTGAAGCTTTCTTT. The full variable domain, completed using reference TRBV11-2 and TRBJ1-1, is EAGVAQSPRYKIIEKRQSVAFWCNPISGHATLYWYQQILGQGPKLLIQFQNNGVVDDSQLPKDRFSAERLKGVDSTLKIQPAKLEDSAVYLCASSLGQGNTEAFFGQGTRLTVV.

This sequence joins TRBV5-4 and TRBJ1-4; D call uncertain. Germline CDR1 reads SGHNT; CDR2 reads YYREEE (reference sequence). V was shortened by 5 bases and J by 1 base, with 12 bases between the two germline ends. CDR3 length: 15 amino acids. The CDR3 here is CASSPAGRTNEKLFF. As DNA, the CDR3 is TGTGCCAGCAGTCCTGCAGGTAGAACTAATGAAAAACTGTTTTTT.

This chain connects TRBV5-1 to TRBJ2-7, with a possible D match to TRBD1 (5 bases). With 2 bases removed from V and 5 bases from J, the gap between germline ends came to 11 bases. This CDR3 is 13 amino acids long. The germline V gene encodes CDR1 SGHRS and CDR2 YFSETQ. The CDR3 sequence is CASSFNRGHEQYF. The DNA of the CDR3 is TGCGCCAGCAGCTTTAATAGGGGCCACGAGCAGTACTTC.

The V call is TRBV7-8, the J call TRBJ1-1; TRBD1 might be the D (5 bases). Germline V gives CDR1 SGHVS, CDR2 FQNEAQ. V gave up 5 bases and J gave up 3 bases, with 19 bases separating them. The CDR3 loop spans 16 amino acids. In nucleotides, the CDR3 is TGTGCCAGCAGCCGATATCCTGTGTTAGGGGACACTGAAGCTTTCTTT. Translated, it gives CASSRYPVLGDTEAFF.

The chain combines TRBV18 with TRBJ1-3; no clear D. CDR3 length: 13 residues. The V end was cut by 3 bases, the J end by 0 bases, with 3 bases between. Per germline, CDR1 KGHSH and CDR2 LQKENI. The CDR3 DNA is TGTGCCAGCTCACCGAGCTCTGGAAACACCATATATTTT. Translating gives CASSPSSGNTIYF.

J is TRBJ2-7 and V is TRBV7-9; TRBD1 matches at 10 bases. The CDR3 length is 14 residues. Germline assignment: CDR1 SEHNR and CDR2 FQNEAQ (reference sequence). V trimming: 7 bases; J trimming: 4 bases; junction bases outside the gene matches: 7. For the CDR3, the DNA is TGTGCCAGCACCGGGACAGGGGTCAATTACGAGCAGTACTTC. It translates to CASTGTGVNYEQYF.

V usage is TRBV18 and J usage is TRBJ1-1, with a possible D match to TRBD1 (5 bases). The CDR3 has 15 amino acids. The germline V and J ends were trimmed by 3 bases and 5 bases, with 16 bases remaining between them. The germline CDR1 and CDR2 sequences are KGHSH and LQKENI. The chain's CDR3 is CASSPPQGVRTEAFF. The CDR3 nucleotides read TGTGCCAGCTCACCCCCGCAGGGCGTGAGGACTGAAGCTTTCTTT.

The sample holds one count of this clone. The rearrangement uses TRBV12-3 or TRBV12-4 and TRBJ1-1, with D possibly being TRBD1 (5 bases). The CDR3 has 13 amino acids. Trimming removed 0 bases at V and 10 bases at J, with 12 bases between. The CDR3: CASSLAGEVGAFF. Here the CDR3 DNA reads TGTGCCAGCAGTTTAGCAGGGGAAGTTGGAGCTTTCTTT.

This chain links TRBV19 with TRBJ1-5, with TRBD1 matching 7 bases. CDR3 length equals 17 residues. Germline V gene sequence: CDR1 LNHDA, CDR2 SQIVND (reference sequence). After removal of 4 bases from V and 5 bases from J, the junction contained 14 bases not matched to a gene. CDR3 protein: CASSKAPHRDSYQPQHF. The CDR3 DNA follows: TGTGCCAGTAGTAAGGCCCCCCACCGGGACAGTTATCAGCCCCAGCATTTT.

This clone has a handful of counts. V and J are TRBV15 and TRBJ1-1; D remains unclear. V lost 0 bases and J lost 5, with 4 bases in between. The germline CDR1 and CDR2 sequences are LNHNV and YYDKDF (reference sequence). This CDR3 region has 12 residues. The CDR3 nucleotides read TGTGCCACCAGCAGAGATCCAACTGAAGCTTTCTTT. Translated, it gives CATSRDPTEAFF. The entire variable domain, with the rest obtained from reference TRBV15 and TRBJ1-1, is as follows: DAMVIQNPRYQVTQFGKPVTLSCSQTLNHNVMYWYQQKSSQAPKLLFHYYDKDFNNEADTPDNFQSRRPNTSFCFLDIRSPGLGDTAMYLCATSRDPTEAFFGQGTRLTVV.

The rearrangement links TRBV18 to TRBJ1-2, with D maybe TRBD1 (5 bases). V shed 1 base and J shed 7 bases, with 16 bases lying between them. CDR3 length: 15 residues. CDR1 is KGHSH, CDR2 LQKENI, per germline. The CDR3 nucleotides are TGTGCCAGCTCACCACGCGCAGGGTACGACAGTGGCTACACCTTC. This gives the protein CASSPRAGYDSGYTF.

The J gene is TRBJ2-5, the V gene TRBV3-1 (or the pseudogene TRBV3-2); no clear D. Germline values: CDR1 LGHDT, CDR2 YNNKEL (reference sequence). Trimming took 6 bases from V and 4 from J, leaving 9 bases between them. The CDR3 totals 12 residues. CDR3 protein: CASSLSGETQYF. The CDR3 DNA reads as TGTGCCAGCAGTTTGAGTGGAGAGACCCAGTACTTC.

Note on this clone: The CDR3 end shows no conserved phenylalanine or tryptophan, and so a read error is likely. Because the CDR3's place on the DNA is in doubt, the DNA is left out and the CDR3 is given as listed by TCRdb. The chain is built from TRBV5-1 and TRBJ2-7; the table's D gene call, TRBD2, was not cross checked with the DNA. The CDR3 has 8 amino acids, counting both end residues. Germline values: CDR1 SGHRS, CDR2 YFSETQ. CDR3 sequence: CASSFPGI.

This rearrangement joins TRBV7-8 to TRBJ2-7, with D uncertain. In germline, CDR1 is SGHVS, CDR2 FQNEAQ. The CDR3 consists of 13 residues. With 3 bases removed from V and 3 bases from J, the gap between germline ends came to 9 bases. The CDR3 region is CASSLSGDYEQYF. The CDR3 DNA follows: TGTGCCAGCAGCTTGTCGGGTGACTACGAGCAGTACTTC.